The clone carrying this TCR beta chain appeared once. The V and J ends lost 5 bases and 7 bases, in that order; junction bases with no gene match: 8. This CDR3 region has 15 residues. Per germline, CDR1 SGHAT and CDR2 FQNNGV. These data belong to a study of blood T cell repertoires in COVID-19. About the research overall: Italy, Spain and the United States were the sources of the convalescent and acute COVID-19 samples.

The table came from immunoSEQ multiplex PCR; TCRdb's copy has only in-frame clones and leaves some out. The table includes 150,000 to 200,000 clones, around 80% detected once. The chain is built from TRBV11-2 and TRBJ1-4, with 9 bases fitting TRBD1. This TCR was recovered from a man in his 60s with active or convalescent COVID-19. Sequencing was carried out using peripheral blood. The CDR3 nucleotides read TGTGCCAGCAGCCAGGGGACAGGGAGGGGTGAAAAACTGTTTTTT. This sequence encodes CASSQGTGRGEKLFF. The variable domain in full, completed from reference TRBV11-2 and TRBJ1-4, reads EAGVAQSPRYKIIEKRQSVAFWCNPISGHATLYWYQQILGQGPKLLIQFQNNGVVDDSQLPKDRFSAERLKGVDSTLKIQPAKLEDSAVYLCASSQGTGRGEKLFFGSGTQLSVL.